This T cell receptor (beta chain) was captured by sequencing in a study of shared clonotypes between healthy human individuals. V lost 2 bases, J lost 0 bases, and 5 bases lay in between. The CDR3 is made up of 14 amino acids. CDR1 and CDR2 from the germline V gene are SGHRS and YFSETQ. This table comes from immunoSEQ multiplex PCR, and its TCRdb copy is limited to in-frame clones, with some not included. This sample has about 2.5 million clones, with about 90% found just once. General study points: Sampling covered blood only; tissue repertoires likely differ.

A single count supports this clone. What it binds is not known. This specimen includes other DNA sequences encoding the same CDR3. The V call is TRBV5-1, the J call TRBJ2-2; no clear D gene. The sequenced sample was naive CD4+ T cells from PBMCs. Subset given: CD45RA+ positively selected. The receptor comes from a man aged 18 to 30 in good health. Some clones in this sample may be carry-over from other donors' samples. The CDR3 DNA sequence: TGCGCCAGCAGCTTTGGCGCGAACACCGGGGAGCTGTTTTTT. The encoded protein is CASSFGANTGELFF.